This T cell receptor beta chain derives from a study of blood T cell repertoires in COVID-19. About the study: Some COVID-19 samples were acute and others convalescent; all came from the United States, Italy and Spain.

CDR1 is MNHEY and CDR2 is SVGAGI in the germline V gene. The CDR3 loop spans 14 amino acids. The J segment lost 11 bases and the V segment lost 6 bases, leaving 7 bases of the junction unmatched. The data were produced by immunoSEQ multiplex PCR, yet TCRdb's version contains in-frame clones alone and is incomplete. The sample shows about 190,000 clones, approximately 79% of them seen only once. There are a few counts of this clone. The clonotype originates from a man between 25 and 39 years old with active or convalescent COVID-19. The chain carries TRBV6-5 and TRBJ2-1, with TRBD2 identical over 13 bases. The sample consisted of peripheral blood. The CDR3 nucleotides read TGTGCCAGCAGCCGTGGGACTAGCGGGACCAAGCAGTTCTTC. Protein sequence: CASSRGTSGTKQFF.